The 20 T cell receptor beta chains given below trace back to one sample, sequenced in a study of T-cell reconstitution after alpha-beta-depleted transplantation in children. Unique molecular identifiers tagged the TCRbeta library. A single record per CDR3 protein comes from TCRdb applying MiXCR to the PCR reads. Found here are hundreds of thousands of distinct CDR3 sequences, under 9.5% of them singletons; the top ten hold 6% to 7%. The input for sequencing was PBMCs, mostly from graft donor cells, taken 180 days after TCRalphabeta/CD19-depleted stem cell transplant. The receptor source for this set is a male patient younger than 18 who had a stem cell transplant for acute lymphoblastic leukemia, so the T cells may come from the graft donor.

This clonotype appeared many times. The rearrangement uses TRBV5-5 and TRBJ1-4; D unclear. V was shortened by 4 bases and J by 3 bases, with 13 bases between the two germline ends. This CDR3 has 15 residues. Germline values: CDR1 SGHKS, CDR2 YYEKEE (reference sequence). DNA of the CDR3: TGTGCCAGCAGCCGAAGCCCGGGGTCTAATGAAAAACTGTTTTTT. Its translation: CASSRSPGSNEKLFF.

This clonotype was seen many times. The chain combines TRBV25-1 with TRBJ2-1, with D perhaps TRBD1 (5 bases). V was clipped by 0 bases and J by 9 bases, with 15 bases between them. Germline lookup yields CDR1 MGHDK and CDR2 SYGVNS. The CDR3 loop spans 15 amino acids. CDR3 protein: CASSEYVPGLGEQFF. DNA of the CDR3: TGTGCCAGCAGTGAATATGTTCCAGGGTTAGGTGAGCAGTTCTTC.

This clonotype was seen at least ten times. The V call is TRBV6-1, the J call TRBJ2-4; D may correspond to TRBD1 or TRBD2 (5 bases each). V dropped 5 bases and J dropped 5 bases, with 13 bases sitting between them. The CDR3 has 14 residues. Germline V CDR1 and CDR2: MNHNS, SASEGT. This chain's CDR3 is CASSMGPPQNIQYF. CDR3 nucleotide sequence: TGTGCCAGCAGTATGGGACCCCCCCAAAACATTCAGTACTTC.

This clonotype was seen ten or more times. The chain has TRBV7-2 and TRBJ1-5; no clear D. Germline assignment: CDR1 SGHTA and CDR2 FQGNSA. V was cut by 0 bases and J by 3 bases, with 9 bases left in between. This CDR3 region has 15 residues. The CDR3 loop is CASSLAGRDNQPQHF. The CDR3 DNA reads as TGTGCCAGCAGCTTAGCAGGGAGGGACAATCAGCCCCAGCATTTT.

This clonotype was seen ten or more times. V is TRBV7-9 and J is TRBJ1-5; possible D gene TRBD1, 6 bases. The CDR3 spans 18 residues. The ends were cut back, 1 base at V and 0 bases at J, with 16 bases in the middle. Germline lookup yields CDR1 SEHNR and CDR2 FQNEAQ (reference sequence). This CDR3 reads CASSLEARGVDSNQPQHF. Written as DNA, the CDR3 is TGTGCCAGCAGCTTAGAAGCCAGGGGAGTGGATAGCAATCAGCCCCAGCATTTT.

This clonotype was picked up many times. The rearrangement uses TRBV20-1 and TRBJ1-1; the D gene is possibly TRBD1 (6 bases). This CDR3 has 14 residues. Trimming removed 3 bases from V and 1 base from J, with 12 bases in between. Germline V gene sequence: CDR1 DFQATT, CDR2 SNEGSKA (reference sequence). The CDR3 region is CSARRGAPNTEAFF. The CDR3 DNA sequence: TGCAGTGCTAGGAGGGGGGCGCCGAACACTGAAGCTTTCTTT.

This clonotype came up many times. The V and J genes are TRBV15 and TRBJ2-5; D may be TRBD1 (5 bases). The CDR3 sequence is 17 residues long. V gave up 0 bases and J gave up 4 bases, with 18 bases separating them. Germline V CDR1 and CDR2: LNHNV, YYDKDF (reference sequence). In DNA, the CDR3 is TGTGCCACCAGCAGAGAGGGCCCGGCAGGGTGGTTAGAGACCCAGTACTTC. This sequence encodes CATSREGPAGWLETQYF. The full variable domain, its missing parts supplied by reference TRBV15 and TRBJ2-5, is DAMVIQNPRYQVTQFGKPVTLSCSQTLNHNVMYWYQQKSSQAPKLLFHYYDKDFNNEADTPDNFQSRRPNTSFCFLDIRSPGLGDTAMYLCATSREGPAGWLETQYFGPGTRLLVL.

The chain is built from TRBV9 and TRBJ2-7; 9 bases fit TRBD1. The CDR3 totals 13 residues. Per germline, CDR1 SGDLS and CDR2 YYNGEE. V was pared by 3 bases and J by 5 bases, with 3 bases of the junction left unmatched. CDR3 residues: CASSARDRDEQYF. CDR3 coding DNA: TGTGCCAGCAGCGCCCGGGACAGGGACGAGCAGTACTTC.

J is TRBJ2-3 and V is TRBV12-3 or TRBV12-4; 8 bases match TRBD1. J gave up 5 bases and V 5 bases, and 12 bases lay outside the gene matches. The CDR3 has 16 residues. CDR3 sequence reads: CASSTSYRGLGDTQYF. The CDR3 bases are TGTGCCAGCAGTACTTCCTACAGGGGGTTAGGAGATACGCAGTATTTT.

This clonotype was recorded many times. The J gene is TRBJ1-2, the V gene TRBV6-1; 10 bases are a match to TRBD1. This CDR3 contains 13 residues. V shed 10 bases and J 5 bases; nucleotides not matched to a gene: 7. Germline V gives CDR1 MNHNS, CDR2 SASEGT. DNA of the CDR3: TGTGCCATGACGGGACAGGGGAAGTATGGCTACACCTTC. It is translated as CAMTGQGKYGYTF.

This clonotype was picked up many times. CDR3 protein: CASSTDRPGETQYF. The DNA of the CDR3 is TGCGCCAGCAGCACGGACAGGCCGGGAGAGACCCAGTACTTC. The V gene is TRBV5-1, the J gene TRBJ2-5, with 7 nucleotides matching TRBD1. This CDR3 is built from 14 residues. V shed 4 bases, J shed 4 bases, and the junction held 7 bases outside the gene matches. Per germline, CDR1 SGHRS and CDR2 YFSETQ.

Notes on this clonotype: A read error is possible here, since a much larger clone lies one base away. CDR3 loop: CASSVLADRDTQYF. For the CDR3, the DNA is TGTGCCAGCAGCGTACTAGCGGACCGGGATACGCAGTATTTT. The chain uses TRBV12-3 or TRBV12-4 and TRBJ2-3, with 8 bases that match TRBD2. With 6 bases clipped from V and 6 bases from J, the junction kept 8 bases outside the gene matches. The CDR3 consists of 14 residues.

The table lists this clonotype with many counts. The genes are TRBV10-3 and TRBJ2-3; D is ambiguous. The V end was cut by 0 bases, the J end by 4 bases, with 2 bases between. The CDR3 is 12 residues long. Germline loops: CDR1 ENHRY, CDR2 SYGVKD. CDR3 sequence reads: CAISESADTQYF. DNA of the CDR3: TGTGCCATCAGTGAGTCCGCAGATACGCAGTATTTT.

The chain uses TRBV7-6 and TRBJ2-3; D unclear. Trimming pared 1 base from V and 2 bases from J, leaving 16 bases between. Per the germline V gene, CDR1 is SGHVS and CDR2 is FNYEAQ. The CDR3 length is 17 residues. The CDR3 is CASSLGTNGHFTDTQYF. CDR3 coding DNA: TGTGCCAGCAGCTTAGGGACCAATGGGCATTTCACAGATACGCAGTATTTT. Together with reference TRBV7-6 and TRBJ2-3, the CDR3 gives the full variable domain: GAGVSQSPRYKVTKRGQDVALRCDPISGHVSLYWYRQALGQGPEFLTYFNYEAQQDKSGLPNDRFSAERPEGSISTLTIQRTEQRDSAMYRCASSLGTNGHFTDTQYFGPGTRLTVL.

This clonotype was seen ten or more times. The V and J genes are TRBV27 and TRBJ1-5; 10 bases are a match to TRBD1. The J segment lost 6 bases and the V segment lost 6 bases, leaving 5 bases of the junction unmatched. Germline V gene data show CDR1 as MNHEY and CDR2 as SMNVEV (reference sequence). The CDR3 consists of 14 residues. CDR3 in amino acids: CASRPGQGSQPQHF. CDR3 in DNA: TGTGCCAGCAGGCCGGGACAGGGGAGTCAGCCCCAGCATTTT.

The chain employs TRBV5-1 and TRBJ2-1; 8 bases match TRBD1. Per germline, CDR1 SGHRS and CDR2 YFSETQ. The CDR3 covers 15 residues. V lost 3 bases, J lost 2 bases, and 4 bases stayed unmatched. This CDR3 is CASSSPTGAYNEQFF. Written as DNA, the CDR3 is TGCGCCAGCAGCTCTCCGACAGGGGCCTACAATGAGCAGTTCTTC.

This clonotype was detected many times. This chain links TRBV12-3 or TRBV12-4 with TRBJ2-5; D is uncertain. The CDR3 length is 12 residues. V was trimmed by 2 bases and J by 3 bases, leaving 4 bases between them. CDR3 in DNA: TGTGCCAGCAGTTTAACCGAAGAGACCCAGTACTTC. Protein: CASSLTEETQYF.

In its sample, this clonotype was seen a few times. This could be a read error, since a much larger clone is one nucleotide away. This chain links TRBV1 with TRBJ1-1; the table's D call TRBD1 went unverified against the DNA. TRBV1 is deemed a pseudogene. This CDR3 is 18 amino acids long. In nucleotides, the CDR3 is TGTACCAGCAGCCCTGCCCGTGGGTGGGGGGGCATGAACACTGAAGCTTTCTTT. Translated, it gives CTSSPARGWGGMNTEAFF.

This clonotype occurred many times. The chain is built from TRBV20-1 and TRBJ2-3; 7 nucleotides match TRBD2. Trimming took 0 bases from V and 4 from J; bases not matched to a gene: 7. CDR3 length: 15 amino acids. Germline V gene data show CDR1 as DFQATT and CDR2 as SNEGSKA (reference sequence). The CDR3 nucleotides are TGCAGTGCTAGAGATGGGGCGGGAGTTTCAGATACGCAGTATTTT. This encodes CSARDGAGVSDTQYF.

This clonotype has a count of ten or more. The CDR3 sequence is CASEGFSYEQYF. The CDR3 region has the DNA TGTGCCAGCGAGGGATTCTCCTACGAGCAGTACTTC. V usage is TRBV7-9 and J usage is TRBJ2-7, with D perhaps TRBD2 (5 bases). CDR1 is SEHNR, CDR2 FQNEAQ, per germline (reference sequence). V lost 8 bases and J lost 0, with 8 bases in between. The CDR3 spans 12 residues.